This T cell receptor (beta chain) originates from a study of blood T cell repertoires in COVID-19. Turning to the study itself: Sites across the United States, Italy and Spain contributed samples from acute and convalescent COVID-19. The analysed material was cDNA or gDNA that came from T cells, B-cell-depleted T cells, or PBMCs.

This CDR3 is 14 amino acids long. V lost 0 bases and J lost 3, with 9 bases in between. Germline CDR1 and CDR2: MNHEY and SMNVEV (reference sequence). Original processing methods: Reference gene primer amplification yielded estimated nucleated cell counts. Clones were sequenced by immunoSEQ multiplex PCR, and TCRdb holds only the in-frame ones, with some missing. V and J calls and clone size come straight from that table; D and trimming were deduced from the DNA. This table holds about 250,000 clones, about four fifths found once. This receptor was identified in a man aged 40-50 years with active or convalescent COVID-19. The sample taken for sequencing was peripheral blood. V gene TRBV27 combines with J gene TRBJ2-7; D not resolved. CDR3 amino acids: CASSLSGSNYEQYF. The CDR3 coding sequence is TGTGCCAGCAGTTTATCGGGCAGTAACTACGAGCAGTACTTC.